The 21 T cell receptor beta chains presented below share a single source sample, sequenced in a study of blood T cell repertoires in COVID-19 (dated by TCRdb to the early 2020s). The library was produced with the immunoSEQ multiplex PCR assay. This is the immuneACCESS table as TCRdb keeps it, with only in-frame sequences that have V and J called. A part of the clones is gone; compared with another copy, unresolved V genes explain less than half, and the rest is unexplained. This sample gives about 38,000 clones in total; about 90% of them show up just once. The leading ten clones occupy roughly 4.8% of the sample. The specimen sequenced was peripheral blood. The receptors stem from a man in his 60s with COVID-19, enrolled during active disease.

This chain links TRBV6-5 with TRBJ2-1; D unresolved. Germline-derived CDR1 and CDR2 are MNHEY and SVGAGI. CDR3 length: 13 residues. V lost 0 bases and J lost 5, with 5 bases in between. CDR3 protein: CASSYSLHNEQFF. Here the CDR3 DNA reads TGTGCCAGCAGTTACTCCCTCCACAATGAGCAGTTCTTC.

The V gene is TRBV19, the J gene TRBJ1-6; D ambiguous. V gave up 2 bases and J gave up 10 bases, with 15 bases separating them. The CDR3 contains 15 residues. Germline CDR1 is LNHDA and CDR2 is SQIVND (reference sequence). The CDR3 DNA sequence: TGTGCCAGTAGTATAAACAACAGACAAGACTCACCCCTCCACTTT. Translating it yields CASSINNRQDSPLHF.

This clone was seen only a few times. The chain carries TRBV7-9 and TRBJ1-2; 7 bases agree with TRBD1. Per the germline V gene, CDR1 is SEHNR and CDR2 is FQNEAQ (reference sequence). This CDR3 has 16 residues. V shed 5 bases and J 9 bases; nucleotides not matched to a gene: 18. The DNA for the CDR3 is TGTGCCAGCAGCCTTCTTATCGGAACAGGGGAAAGAAGCTACACCTTC. Its translation is CASSLLIGTGERSYTF.

The chain has TRBV4-1 and TRBJ2-3; the match to TRBD2 covers 11 bases. V was pared by 0 bases and J by 6 bases, with 8 bases of the junction left unmatched. The CDR3 spans 17 residues. Germline V gene lookup returns CDR1 MGHRA and CDR2 YSYEKL. CDR3 nucleotide sequence: TGCGCCAGCAGCCAAGATAGAACTAGCGGGAGTGGCGATACGCAGTATTTT. Protein sequence: CASSQDRTSGSGDTQYF.

This rearrangement joins TRBV27 to TRBJ1-4, with D possibly TRBD1 on 5 matching bases. V lost 0 bases and J lost 7, with 15 bases in between. Per the germline V gene, CDR1 is MNHEY and CDR2 is SMNVEV (reference sequence). This CDR3 has 16 residues. The CDR3 sequence is CASSLSTAFSGEKLFF. The DNA of the CDR3 is TGTGCCAGCAGTTTATCGACAGCCTTTTCTGGTGAAAAACTGTTTTTT.

The chain joins TRBV2 to TRBJ1-6; a possible D gene is TRBD1 (5 bases). The V and J ends lost 9 bases and 8 bases respectively, with 14 bases between them. The CDR3 sequence is 13 residues long. Germline CDR1 is SNHLY and CDR2 is FYNNEI. CDR3 loop: CASKQDQDSPLHF. DNA for the CDR3: TGTGCCAGTAAACAGGATCAAGATTCACCCCTCCACTTT.

On this clone: A read error may produce the germline difference seen at one junction end. The chain links TRBV15 to TRBJ2-1; TRBD2 is a possible D gene (6 bases). The CDR3 spans 13 residues. CDR1 is LNHNV, CDR2 YYDKDF, per germline (reference sequence). CDR3 nucleotide sequence: TGTGCCACCAGCGCGGGAACAGACCCTCATCGGGTCTTC. The encoded protein is CATSAGTDPHRVF.

This chain connects TRBV9 to TRBJ2-1, with TRBD2 identical over 9 bases. This CDR3 spans 15 amino acids. V trimming: 0 bases; J trimming: 9 bases; junction bases outside the gene matches: 7. Germline V gene data show CDR1 as SGDLS and CDR2 as YYNGEE. The CDR3 bases are TGTGCCAGCAGCGTAGTAGGCCTAGCGGGACGTGAGCAGTTCTTC. This gives the protein CASSVVGLAGREQFF.

The chain is built from TRBV11-1 and TRBJ2-5, with 8 bases fitting TRBD1. Germline CDR1 reads SGHAT; CDR2 reads FQDESV (reference sequence). V was clipped by 5 bases and J by 9 bases; unmatched bases: 8. The CDR3 totals 13 residues. The CDR3 nucleotides are TGTGCCAGCAGCCCTGACAGGGGTATGCCCCAGTACTTC. This translates into CASSPDRGMPQYF.

The V call is TRBV7-8, the J call TRBJ2-7; no reliable D call. The CDR3 is 16 amino acids. Trimming pared 1 base from V and 6 bases from J, leaving 19 bases between. Germline-derived CDR1 and CDR2 are SGHVS and FQNEAQ. The CDR3 coding sequence is TGTGCCAGCAGCTTAGGACTCCAACGAGCCCAATCCGAGCAGTACTTC. This gives the protein CASSLGLQRAQSEQYF. Variable domain in full (rest from reference TRBV7-8 and TRBJ2-7): GAGVSQSPRYKVAKRGQDVALRCDPISGHVSLFWYQQALGQGPEFLTYFQNEAQLDKSGLPSDRFFAERPEGSVSTLKIQRTQQEDSAVYLCASSLGLQRAQSEQYFGPGTRLTVT.

This chain connects TRBV6-5 to TRBJ2-5, with TRBD2 as a possible D gene (6 bases). The V gene lost 2 bases and the J gene lost 2 bases, with 12 bases spanning the gap. The germline V gene encodes CDR1 MNHEY and CDR2 SVGAGI. This CDR3 region has 15 residues. CDR3 nucleotide sequence: TGTGCCAGCAGTTACAATCGAGGAGGGCAAGAGACCCAGTACTTC. Protein: CASSYNRGGQETQYF.

This clone was seen a few times. The V gene is TRBV7-2, the J gene TRBJ1-5; TRBD1 matches 7 bases. CDR3 length: 16 amino acids. V lost 5 bases, J lost 0 bases, and 7 bases stayed unmatched. The germline gives CDR1 SGHTA, CDR2 FQGNSA. The CDR3, as DNA: TGTGCCAGCAGCGCACAGGGGCTCTATAGCAATCAGCCCCAGCATTTT. It is translated as CASSAQGLYSNQPQHF. Filled out from reference TRBV7-2 and TRBJ1-5, the complete variable domain reads GAGVSQSPSNKVTEKGKDVELRCDPISGHTALYWYRQSLGQGLEFLIYFQGNSAPDKSGLPSDRFSAERTGGSVSTLTIQRTQQEDSAVYLCASSAQGLYSNQPQHFGDGTRLSIL.

The chain is built from TRBV30 and TRBJ2-7; 7 positions agree with TRBD1. The germline V gene has CDR1 GTSNPN and CDR2 SVGIG (reference sequence). J lost 2 bases, V lost 2 bases, and 6 bases had no gene match. This CDR3 spans 14 amino acids. CDR3: CAWSPGTATYEQYF. CDR3 nucleotide sequence: TGTGCCTGGAGTCCGGGGACAGCGACCTACGAGCAGTACTTC.

The chain combines TRBV30 with TRBJ1-2, with D possibly TRBD1 on 5 matching bases. V was pared by 7 bases and J by 5 bases, with 17 bases between. The V gene's germline CDR1 is GTSNPN and CDR2 SVGIG (reference sequence). This CDR3 region has 13 residues. The CDR3 DNA is TGTGCCTCGACGCAGGGTTTTGGGTATGGCTACACCTTC. Translating gives CASTQGFGYGYTF. The variable domain in full, with the rest retrieved from reference TRBV30 and TRBJ1-2, is SQTIHQWPATLVQPVGSPLSLECTVEGTSNPNLYWYRQAAGRGLQLLFYSVGIGQISSEVPQNLSASRPQDRQFILSSKKLLLSDSGFYLCASTQGFGYGYTFGSGTRLTVV.

The J gene is TRBJ2-1, the V gene TRBV7-9, with 7 bases identical to TRBD1. V shed 1 base and J 12 bases; nucleotides not matched to a gene: 3. The germline V gene has CDR1 SEHNR and CDR2 FQNEAQ (reference sequence). This CDR3 spans 12 amino acids. The CDR3, as DNA: TGTGCCAGCAGCTTAGGGGACAGTACGCAGTTCTTC. Translated: CASSLGDSTQFF.

The chain uses TRBV4-2 and TRBJ2-7, with 8 bases lining up with TRBD1. In germline, CDR1 is LGHNA, CDR2 YNFKEQ. V lost 0 bases to trimming and J lost 0 bases; unmatched junction nucleotides: 7. The CDR3 is made up of 17 amino acids. In DNA, the CDR3 is TGTGCCAGCAGCCAAGATACGAGGACAGGGTTCTCCTACGAGCAGTACTTC. It codes for CASSQDTRTGFSYEQYF.

The chain employs TRBV5-8 and TRBJ2-3; TRBD2 matches 7 bases. CDR3 size: 16 residues. The germline V gene encodes CDR1 SGHTS and CDR2 YDEGEE. The V segment lost 0 bases and the J segment 3 bases; nucleotides outside the gene matches: 7. The CDR3 DNA reads TGTGCCAGCAGCTTGGCCCGGCGGGAGCAGACAGATACGCAGTATTTT. Translating gives CASSLARREQTDTQYF.

The chain links TRBV10-1 to TRBJ1-1, with TRBD1 identical over 11 bases. Germline V gene data show CDR1 as WNHNN and CDR2 as SYGVQD (reference sequence). The CDR3 spans 15 residues. J lost 4 bases, V lost 5 bases, and 6 bases had no gene match. Here the CDR3 reads CASSPGTGGRTEAFF. The CDR3 DNA is TGCGCCAGCAGTCCCGGGACAGGGGGTCGCACTGAAGCTTTCTTT.

The chain links TRBV4-1 to TRBJ1-3, with TRBD1 matching 7 bases. Germline CDR1 and CDR2: MGHRA and YSYEKL. The CDR3 is made up of 15 amino acids. The trim removed 2 bases at V and 4 bases at J, leaving 5 bases unmatched. CDR3 amino acids: CASSQPGQVGNTIYF. The CDR3 DNA sequence: TGCGCCAGCAGCCAACCCGGACAGGTCGGAAACACCATATATTTT.

The V gene is TRBV10-2, the J gene TRBJ1-1; D remains unclear. This CDR3 spans 11 amino acids. Germline values: CDR1 WSHSY, CDR2 SAAADI. Trimming shortened V by 5 bases and J by 3 bases, and 4 bases separated the two germline ends. The CDR3 loop is CASSTDTEAFF. The CDR3 DNA reads as TGCGCCAGCAGTACGGACACTGAAGCTTTCTTT.

The rearrangement uses TRBV28 and TRBJ1-5; D is perhaps TRBD1 (6 bases). Germline V gene sequence: CDR1 MDHEN, CDR2 SYDVKM. V lost 5 bases and J 10 bases, leaving 15 bases between the germline ends. This CDR3 spans 13 amino acids. CDR3 residues: CASSPPDRSPQHF. As DNA, the CDR3 is TGTGCCAGCAGTCCCCCCGACAGGAGCCCCCAGCATTTT.